This TCR beta chain was identified in a study of T cells in Graves' hyperthyroidism and ophthalmopathy. This clonotype has a count of ten or more. Authors of the study amplified TCR beta CDR3 regions from RNA transcripts. HTBI primers drove first-round RT-PCR of the TCR CDR3. TCRdb independently ran MiXCR on the multiplex PCR reads; one entry per CDR3 protein. The sample carries approximately 740,000 distinct CDR3 sequences, about 15% recorded once. Germline-derived CDR1 and CDR2 are MDHEN and SYDVKM. The CDR3 sequence is 13 residues long. With 6 bases removed from V and 0 bases from J, the gap between germline ends came to 9 bases.

This chain joins TRBV28 and TRBJ2-7; maybe TRBD2 (6 bases). The clonotype comes from a woman between 18 and 29 years old with Graves' hyperthyroidism. The specimen sequenced was blood. CDR3 sequence (DNA): TGTGCCAGCAGATTAGCGGACTCCTACGAGCAGTACTTC. It codes for CASRLADSYEQYF.